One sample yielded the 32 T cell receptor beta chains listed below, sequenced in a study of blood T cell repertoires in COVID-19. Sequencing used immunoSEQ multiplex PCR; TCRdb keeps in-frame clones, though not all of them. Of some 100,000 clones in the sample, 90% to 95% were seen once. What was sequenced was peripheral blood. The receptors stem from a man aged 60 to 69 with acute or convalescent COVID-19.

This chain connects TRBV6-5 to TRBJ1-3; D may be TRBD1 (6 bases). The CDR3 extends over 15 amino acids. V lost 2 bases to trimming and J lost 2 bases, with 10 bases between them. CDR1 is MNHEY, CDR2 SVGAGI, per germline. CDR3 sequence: CASSYEAGAGNTIYF. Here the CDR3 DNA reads TGTGCCAGCAGTTACGAAGCAGGGGCTGGAAACACCATATATTTT.

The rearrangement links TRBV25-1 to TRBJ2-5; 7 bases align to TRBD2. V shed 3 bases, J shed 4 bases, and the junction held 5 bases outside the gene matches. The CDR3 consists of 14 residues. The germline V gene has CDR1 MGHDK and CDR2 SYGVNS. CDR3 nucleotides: TGTGCCAGCAGTGAGGGGGGGATCCTAGAGACCCAGTACTTC. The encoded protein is CASSEGGILETQYF.

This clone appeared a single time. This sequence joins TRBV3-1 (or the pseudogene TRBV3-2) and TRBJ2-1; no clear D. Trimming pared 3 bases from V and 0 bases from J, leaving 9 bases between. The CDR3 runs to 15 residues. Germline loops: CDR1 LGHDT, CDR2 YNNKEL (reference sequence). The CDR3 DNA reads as TGTGCCAGCAGCCAGAATCCGAGCTCCTACAATGAGCAGTTCTTC. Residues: CASSQNPSSYNEQFF.

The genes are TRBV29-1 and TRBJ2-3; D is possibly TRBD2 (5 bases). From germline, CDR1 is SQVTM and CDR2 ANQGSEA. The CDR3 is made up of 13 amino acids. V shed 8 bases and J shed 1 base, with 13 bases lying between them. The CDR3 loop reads CSLQEVGTDTQYF. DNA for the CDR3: TGCAGCTTGCAGGAGGTGGGCACAGATACGCAGTATTTT.

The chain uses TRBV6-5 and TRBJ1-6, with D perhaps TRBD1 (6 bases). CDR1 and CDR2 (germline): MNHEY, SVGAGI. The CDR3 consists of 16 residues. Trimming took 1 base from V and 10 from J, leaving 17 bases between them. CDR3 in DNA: TGTGCCAGCAGTTACTTGGGTACAGGGATGCAATCACCCCTCCACTTT. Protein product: CASSYLGTGMQSPLHF.

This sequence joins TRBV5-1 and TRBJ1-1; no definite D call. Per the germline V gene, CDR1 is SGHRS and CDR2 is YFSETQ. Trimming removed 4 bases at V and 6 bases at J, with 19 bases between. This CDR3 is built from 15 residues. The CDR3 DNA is TGCGCCAGCAGCGCGGGCGGCTCCCACGGTCCTGAAGCTTTCTTT. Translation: CASSAGGSHGPEAFF.

The CDR3 nucleotides are TGTGCAAGTCGCTTAGCGCAGGGGGGCATCTCTGGAAACACCATATATTTT. Amino acid sequence: CASRLAQGGISGNTIYF. The rearrangement uses TRBV12-2 and TRBJ1-3; the D call TRBD1 from the table was never checked on the DNA. TRBV12-2 is annotated as a pseudogene. The CDR3 is 17 residues long.

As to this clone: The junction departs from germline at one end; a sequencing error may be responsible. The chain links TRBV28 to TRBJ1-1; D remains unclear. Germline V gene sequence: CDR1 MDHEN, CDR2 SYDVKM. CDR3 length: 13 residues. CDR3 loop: CASILGPNTEAFF. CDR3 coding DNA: TGTGCCAGCATTTTAGGCCCGAACACTGAAGCTTTCTTT.

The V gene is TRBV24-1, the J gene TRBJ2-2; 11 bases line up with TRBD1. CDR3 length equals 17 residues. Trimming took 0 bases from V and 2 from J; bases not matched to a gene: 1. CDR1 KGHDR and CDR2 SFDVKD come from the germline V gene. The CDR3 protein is CATSDLGTGGNTGELFF. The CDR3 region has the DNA TGTGCCACCAGTGATTTGGGGACAGGGGGAAACACCGGGGAGCTGTTTTTT.

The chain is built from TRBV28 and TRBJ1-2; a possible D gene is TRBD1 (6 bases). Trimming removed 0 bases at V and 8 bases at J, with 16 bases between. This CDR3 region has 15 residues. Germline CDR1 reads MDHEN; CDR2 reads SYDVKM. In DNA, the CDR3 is TGTGCCAGCAGTTTATGGGTTACGTCAGGGGAGGGCTACACCTTC. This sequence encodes CASSLWVTSGEGYTF.

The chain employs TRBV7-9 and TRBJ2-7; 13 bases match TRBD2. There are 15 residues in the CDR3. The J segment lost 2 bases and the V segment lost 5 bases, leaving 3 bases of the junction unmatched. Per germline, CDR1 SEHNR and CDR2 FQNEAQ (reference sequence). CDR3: CASSDGTSGTYEQYF. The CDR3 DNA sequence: TGTGCCAGCAGCGACGGGACTAGCGGGACCTACGAGCAGTACTTC.

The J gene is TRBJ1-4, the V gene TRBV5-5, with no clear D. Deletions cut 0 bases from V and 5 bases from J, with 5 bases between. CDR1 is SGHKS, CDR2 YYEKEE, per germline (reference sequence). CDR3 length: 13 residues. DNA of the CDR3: TGTGCCAGCAGCTTGGTGGAGAATGAAAAACTGTTTTTT. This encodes CASSLVENEKLFF.

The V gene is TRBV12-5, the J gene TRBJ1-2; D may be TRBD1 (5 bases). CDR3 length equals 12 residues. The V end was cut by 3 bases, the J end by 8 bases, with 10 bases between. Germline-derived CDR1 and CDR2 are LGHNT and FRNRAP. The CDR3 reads CASGFRGSGYTF. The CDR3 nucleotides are TGTGCTAGTGGTTTTAGGGGTTCCGGCTACACCTTC. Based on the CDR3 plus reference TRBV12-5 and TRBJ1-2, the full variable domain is DARVTQTPRHKVTEMGQEVTMRCQPILGHNTVFWYRQTMMQGLELLAYFRNRAPLDDSGMPKDRFSAEMPDATLATLKIQPSEPRDSAVYFCASGFRGSGYTFGSGTRLTVV.

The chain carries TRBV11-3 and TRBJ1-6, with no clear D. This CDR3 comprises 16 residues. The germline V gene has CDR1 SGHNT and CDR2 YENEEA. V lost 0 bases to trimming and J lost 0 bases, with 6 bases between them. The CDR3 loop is CASSLEGSSYNSPLHF. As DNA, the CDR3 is TGTGCCAGCAGCTTAGAAGGGAGCTCCTATAATTCACCCCTCCACTTT.

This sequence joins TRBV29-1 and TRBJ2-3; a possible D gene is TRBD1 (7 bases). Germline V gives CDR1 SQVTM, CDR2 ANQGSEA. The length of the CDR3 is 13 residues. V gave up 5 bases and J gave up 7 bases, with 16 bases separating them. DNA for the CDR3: TGCAGCGTTATCGTCTCAGGGGGGCATACGCAGTATTTT. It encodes CSVIVSGGHTQYF.

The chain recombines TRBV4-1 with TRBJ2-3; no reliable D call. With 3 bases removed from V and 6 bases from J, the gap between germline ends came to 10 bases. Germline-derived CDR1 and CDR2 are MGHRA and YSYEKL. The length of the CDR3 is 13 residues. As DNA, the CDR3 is TGCGCCAGCAGCCACCCCCCCTCGGATACGCAGTATTTT. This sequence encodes CASSHPPSDTQYF.

The CDR3 is CASSRGQGITGELFF. DNA for the CDR3: TGTGCCAGCAGCCGAGGACAGGGGATCACCGGGGAGCTGTTTTTT. This chain joins TRBV14 and TRBJ2-2, with 9 bases lining up with TRBD1. The CDR3 consists of 15 residues. The germline gives CDR1 SGHDN, CDR2 FVKESK. V lost 4 bases to trimming and J lost 4 bases; unmatched junction nucleotides: 4.

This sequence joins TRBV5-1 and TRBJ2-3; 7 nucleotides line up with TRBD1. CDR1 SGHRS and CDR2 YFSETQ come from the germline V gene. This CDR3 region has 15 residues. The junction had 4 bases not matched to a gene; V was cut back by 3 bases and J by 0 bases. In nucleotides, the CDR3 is TGCGCCAGCAGCTCAAGGGACAGAAGCACAGATACGCAGTATTTT. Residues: CASSSRDRSTDTQYF.

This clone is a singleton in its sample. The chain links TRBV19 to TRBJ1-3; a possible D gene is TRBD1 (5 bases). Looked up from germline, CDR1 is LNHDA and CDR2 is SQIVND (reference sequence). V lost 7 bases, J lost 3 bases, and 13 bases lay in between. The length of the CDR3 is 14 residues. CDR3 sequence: CASTPAGVGNTIYF. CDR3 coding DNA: TGTGCCAGTACCCCCGCGGGGGTTGGAAACACCATATATTTT.

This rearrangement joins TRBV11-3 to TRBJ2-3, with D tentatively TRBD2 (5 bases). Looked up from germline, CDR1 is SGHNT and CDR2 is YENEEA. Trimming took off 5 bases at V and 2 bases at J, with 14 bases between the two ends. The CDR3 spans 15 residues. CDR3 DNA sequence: TGTGCCAGCAGCCCAGACGGGATTTTCACAGATACGCAGTATTTT. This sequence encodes CASSPDGIFTDTQYF.

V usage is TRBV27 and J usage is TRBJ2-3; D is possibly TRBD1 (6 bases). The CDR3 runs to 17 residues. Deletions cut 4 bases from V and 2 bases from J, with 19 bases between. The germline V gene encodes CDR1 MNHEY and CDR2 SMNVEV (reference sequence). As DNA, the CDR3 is TGTGCCAGCAGTTGGTTGGGGGCGTCGGGGATCACAGATACGCAGTATTTT. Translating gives CASSWLGASGITDTQYF.

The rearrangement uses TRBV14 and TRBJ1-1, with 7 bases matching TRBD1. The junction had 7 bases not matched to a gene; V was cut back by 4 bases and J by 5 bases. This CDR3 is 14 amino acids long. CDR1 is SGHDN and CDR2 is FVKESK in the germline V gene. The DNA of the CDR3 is TGTGCCAGCAGCCTAAACAGGGGAACGACTGAAGCTTTCTTT. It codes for CASSLNRGTTEAFF.

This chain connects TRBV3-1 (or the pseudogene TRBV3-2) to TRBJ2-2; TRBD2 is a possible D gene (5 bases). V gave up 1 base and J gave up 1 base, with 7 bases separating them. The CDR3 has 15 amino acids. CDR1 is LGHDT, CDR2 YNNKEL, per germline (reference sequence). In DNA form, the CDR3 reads TGTGCCAGCAGCCAAGGGGCGGGGAACACCGGGGAGCTGTTTTTT. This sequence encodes CASSQGAGNTGELFF.

The DNA of the CDR3 is TGTGCCAGCAGTTTAGATGGCTTCGAAAAACTGTTTTTT. This codes for CASSLDGFEKLFF. The genes are TRBV12-3 or TRBV12-4 and TRBJ1-4, with unresolved D. The CDR3 runs to 13 residues. V shed 1 base and J shed 8 bases, with 8 bases lying between them.

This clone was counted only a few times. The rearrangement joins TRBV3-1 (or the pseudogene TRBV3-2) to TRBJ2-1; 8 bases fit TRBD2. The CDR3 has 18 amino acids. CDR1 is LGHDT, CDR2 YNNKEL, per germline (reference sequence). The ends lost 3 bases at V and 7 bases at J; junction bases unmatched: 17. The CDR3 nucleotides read TGTGCCAGCAGCCAGACCCCAGCGGGAGTCCCCCCCCTTAATGAGCAGTTCTTC. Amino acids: CASSQTPAGVPPLNEQFF.

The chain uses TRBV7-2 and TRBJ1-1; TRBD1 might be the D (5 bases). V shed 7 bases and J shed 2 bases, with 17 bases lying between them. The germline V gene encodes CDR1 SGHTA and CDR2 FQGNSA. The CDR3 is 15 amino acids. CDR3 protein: CASTPGRGVNTEAFF. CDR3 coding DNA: TGTGCCAGCACCCCAGGCCGGGGGGTTAACACTGAAGCTTTCTTT.

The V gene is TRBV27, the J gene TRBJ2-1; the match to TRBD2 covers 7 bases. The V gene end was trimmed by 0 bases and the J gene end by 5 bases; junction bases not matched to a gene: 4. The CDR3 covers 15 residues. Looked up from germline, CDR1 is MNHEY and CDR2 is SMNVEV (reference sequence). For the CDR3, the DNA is TGTGCCAGCAGTTTATCCCGGACTAGGCACAATGAGCAGTTCTTC. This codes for CASSLSRTRHNEQFF.

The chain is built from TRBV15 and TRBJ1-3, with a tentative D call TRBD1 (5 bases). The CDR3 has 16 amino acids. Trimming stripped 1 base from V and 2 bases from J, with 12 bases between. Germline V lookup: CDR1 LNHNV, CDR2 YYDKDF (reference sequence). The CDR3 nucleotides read TGTGCCACCAGCAGAGTAGGAGGGACCGCTGGAAACACCATATATTTT. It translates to CATSRVGGTAGNTIYF.

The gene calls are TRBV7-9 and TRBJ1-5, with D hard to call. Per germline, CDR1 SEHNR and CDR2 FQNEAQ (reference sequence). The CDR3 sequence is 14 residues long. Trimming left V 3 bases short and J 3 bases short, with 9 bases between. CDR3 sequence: CASSFGGNNQPQHF. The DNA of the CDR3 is TGTGCCAGCAGCTTCGGCGGGAACAATCAGCCCCAGCATTTT.

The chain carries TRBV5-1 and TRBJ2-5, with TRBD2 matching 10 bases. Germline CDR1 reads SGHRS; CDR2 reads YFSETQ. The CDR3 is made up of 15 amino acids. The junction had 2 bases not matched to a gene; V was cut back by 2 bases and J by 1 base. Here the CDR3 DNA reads TGCGCCAGCAGCTTACTAGCGGGATCCCAAGAGACCCAGTACTTC. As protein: CASSLLAGSQETQYF.

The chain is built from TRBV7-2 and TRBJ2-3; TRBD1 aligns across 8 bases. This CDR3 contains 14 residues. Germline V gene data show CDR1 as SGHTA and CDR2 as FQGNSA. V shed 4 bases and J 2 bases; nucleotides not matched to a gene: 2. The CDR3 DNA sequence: TGTGCCAGCAGCTCGGACAGGGCCACAGATACGCAGTATTTT. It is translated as CASSSDRATDTQYF.

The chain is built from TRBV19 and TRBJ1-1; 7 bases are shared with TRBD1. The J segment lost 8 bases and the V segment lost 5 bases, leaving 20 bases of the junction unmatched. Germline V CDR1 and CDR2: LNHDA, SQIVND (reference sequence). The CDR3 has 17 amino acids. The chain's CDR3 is CASSRSRTGVGFREAFF. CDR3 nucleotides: TGTGCCAGTAGTCGCAGTCGAACAGGGGTAGGATTTAGGGAAGCTTTCTTT.